A selection of T cell receptor beta chains follows, all from one sample in a study of technical replicates of blood from several donors. Assay used: immunoSEQ multiplex PCR; TCRdb lists only in-frame clones, some missing. This table has about 83,000 clones, 92% appearing once. The material sequenced was T cells isolated from PBMCs. The receptors originated from a human donor in good health. Each CDR3 is given with its conserved first and last residue. Each record gives: V gene, CDR3 length, J gene, clone size, D gene, CDR3 DNA, CDR3 protein. A D gene is named only where the DNA matches it firmly. The size field is filled for only some rows; it gives once, few, many or a size class.

V gene: TRBV11-2
CDR3 length: 17
J gene: TRBJ2-2
clone size: NA
D gene: TRBD2
CDR3 DNA: TGTGCCAGCAGCTTAATCTACGGACGACGGGGAGGGGGGGAGCTGTTTTTT
CDR3 protein: CASSLIYGRRGGGELFF

V gene: TRBV19
CDR3 length: 13
J gene: TRBJ2-5
clone size: NA
D gene: TRBD2
CDR3 DNA: TGTGCCAGTAGGAGGGCGGGAGAAGAGACCCAGTACTTC
CDR3 protein: CASRRAGEETQYF

V gene: TRBV6-5
CDR3 length: 15
J gene: TRBJ1-2
clone size: NA
D gene: TRBD1
CDR3 DNA: TGTGCCAGCACCACCCACGGACAGGGGGGCTATGGCTACACCTTC
CDR3 protein: CASTTHGQGGYGYTF

V gene: TRBV10-3
CDR3 length: 13
J gene: TRBJ2-1
clone size: NA
D gene: TRBD2
CDR3 DNA: TGTGCCAACGGACTAGCGGGATCGGATGAGCAGTTCTTC
CDR3 protein: CANGLAGSDEQFF

V gene: TRBV28
CDR3 length: 16
J gene: TRBJ2-7
clone size: NA
D gene: TRBD2
CDR3 DNA: TGTGCCAGCAGGCGCGGGACTAGCGGGGTCTCCTACGAGCAGTACTTC
CDR3 protein: CASRRGTSGVSYEQYF

V gene: TRBV20-1
CDR3 length: 11
J gene: TRBJ1-1
clone size: few
D gene: NA
CDR3 DNA: TGCAGTGCTCAAAAGGTAGAGGTGGCTTTCTTT
CDR3 protein: CSAQKVEVAFF

V gene: TRBV27
CDR3 length: 15
J gene: TRBJ2-3
clone size: NA
D gene: TRBD2
CDR3 DNA: TGTGCCAGCAGACGAATAGCGGGAGGCACAGATACGCAGTATTTT
CDR3 protein: CASRRIAGGTDTQYF

V gene: TRBV7-2
CDR3 length: 14
J gene: TRBJ2-2
clone size: few
D gene: NA
CDR3 DNA: TGTGCCAGCAGCCACAGGGATGACGGCGGGGAGCTGTTTTTT
CDR3 protein: CASSHRDDGGELFF

V gene: TRBV5-1
CDR3 length: 15
J gene: TRBJ2-7
clone size: NA
D gene: NA
CDR3 DNA: TGCGCCAGCAGCTGGCTTTACGGACAAGCCTACGAGCAGTACTTC
CDR3 protein: CASSWLYGQAYEQYF

V gene: TRBV4-2
CDR3 length: 18
J gene: TRBJ2-7
clone size: NA
D gene: TRBD2
CDR3 DNA: TGTGCCAGCAGCCAAGGAAGCCAGTCCCGGGACTACTTCTACGAGCAGTACTTC
CDR3 protein: CASSQGSQSRDYFYEQYF

V gene: TRBV27
CDR3 length: 11
J gene: TRBJ1-1
clone size: NA
D gene: NA
CDR3 DNA: TGTGCCAGCCAAGGGGGATATGAAGCTTTCTTT
CDR3 protein: CASQGGYEAFF

V gene: TRBV6-1
CDR3 length: 13
J gene: TRBJ2-1
clone size: NA
D gene: NA
CDR3 DNA: TGTGCCAGCAGTCCGCAAGCTGGCGGCGGGCAGTTCTTC
CDR3 protein: CASSPQAGGGQFF

V gene: TRBV27
CDR3 length: 17
J gene: TRBJ2-2
clone size: NA
D gene: TRBD2
CDR3 DNA: TGTGCCAGCAGTTTCACCGGCGGGAGCTTACTCACCGGGGAGCTGTTTTTT
CDR3 protein: CASSFTGGSLLTGELFF

V gene: TRBV6-5
CDR3 length: 15
J gene: TRBJ2-7
clone size: NA
D gene: NA
CDR3 DNA: TGTGCCAGCAGTTACTCCGAAGGGGCAGGGGACGAGCAGTACTTC
CDR3 protein: CASSYSEGAGDEQYF

V gene: TRBV6-5
CDR3 length: 15
J gene: TRBJ2-7
clone size: NA
D gene: NA
CDR3 DNA: TGTGCCAGCAGTTACGATACAGGGCCCTCCTACGAGCAGTACTTC
CDR3 protein: CASSYDTGPSYEQYF

V gene: TRBV5-6
CDR3 length: 11
J gene: TRBJ1-1
clone size: NA
D gene: NA
CDR3 DNA: TGTGCCAGCAGCACGAGGACTGAAGCTTTCTTT
CDR3 protein: CASSTRTEAFF

V gene: TRBV11-3
CDR3 length: 15
J gene: TRBJ1-6
clone size: NA
D gene: NA
CDR3 DNA: TGTGCCAGCAGCTTGGGTCAGGGACAAAATTCACCCCTCCACTTT
CDR3 protein: CASSLGQGQNSPLHF

V gene: TRBV21-1
CDR3 length: 14
J gene: TRBJ2-5
clone size: NA
D gene: NA
CDR3 DNA: TGTGCCAGCAGCAAAGTGGGAGACCAAGAGACCCAGTACTTC
CDR3 protein: CASSKVGDQETQYF

V gene: TRBV18
CDR3 length: 15
J gene: TRBJ1-1
clone size: NA
D gene: NA
CDR3 DNA: TGTGCCAGCTCATCGGTTACTCAGGGATTTGCTGAAGCTTTCTTT
CDR3 protein: CASSSVTQGFAEAFF

V gene: TRBV9
CDR3 length: 14
J gene: TRBJ2-1
clone size: NA
D gene: NA
CDR3 DNA: TGTGCCAGCAGCTTCGCCGGGACTGAGAATGAGCAGTTCTTC
CDR3 protein: CASSFAGTENEQFF